This is a list of T cell receptor beta chains from one sample in a study of response to subunit inactivated influenza vaccine. TCRdb called the RT-PCR reads again in MiXCR, with one record for every CDR3 protein. The sample lists 250,000 to 350,000 distinct CDR3 sequences, roughly 20% seen once, with approximately 10% in the top ten. Specimen: PBMCs from blood, collected about 20 months after vaccination. These receptors originate from a man in his fifties or sixties who received an inactivated influenza vaccine. CDR3s include the opening cysteine and the closing phenylalanine or tryptophan. The D gene is left open where the match is weak. A clone size is listed for some rows: how often the clone was seen (once, few, many), or a class if it is expanded.

>TRBJ2-2|TRBD2|.|TRBV20-1
CSASGTSNTGELFF
TGCAGTGCTTCCGGGACTAGCAACACCGGGGAGCTGTTTTTT
>TRBJ1-5|.|few|TRBV20-1
CSAIHGGPSNQPQHF
TGCAGTGCTATTCACGGAGGCCCCAGCAATCAGCCCCAGCATTTT
>TRBJ1-5|.|.|TRBV12-3/TRBV12-4
CASSHHRDNQTQHF
TGTGCCAGCAGCCACCACAGGGACAATCAGACCCAGCATTTT
>TRBJ2-1|.|.|TRBV12-3/TRBV12-4
CASTAPGKPIDEQFF
TGTGCCAGCACCGCCCCCGGGAAACCTATCGATGAGCAGTTCTTC
>TRBJ1-4|TRBD1|few|TRBV6-1
CASSDDGTGPEKLFF
TGTGCCAGCAGCGACGACGGGACAGGGCCGGAAAAACTGTTTTTT
>TRBJ1-2|.|.|TRBV4-3
CASSQALTRDGAGYTF
TGCGCCAGCAGCCAAGCCCTTACGCGGGACGGAGCGGGCTACACCTTC
>TRBJ2-1|.|many|TRBV20-1
CSARAYNEQFF
TGCAGTGCTAGGGCATACAATGAGCAGTTCTTC
>TRBJ1-5|.|.|TRBV11-2
CASSKTRDQPQHF
TGTGCCAGCAGCAAGACTCGGGATCAGCCCCAGCATTTT
>TRBJ2-7|.|.|TRBV12-3/TRBV12-4
CASSPVGVGYEQYF
TGTGCCAGCAGTCCCGTCGGGGTTGGGTACGAGCAGTACTTC
>TRBJ2-7|TRBD2|few|TRBV7-9
CASSLAAGGAYEQYF
TGTGCCAGCAGCTTAGCGGCGGGGGGGGCCTACGAGCAGTACTTC
>TRBJ1-1|TRBD1|many|TRBV4-3
CASSHGLTGMSTEAFF
TGCGCCAGCAGCCACGGCCTGACAGGGATGAGCACTGAAGCTTTCTTT
>TRBJ1-1|.|.|TRBV29-1
CSVGRILTRDTEAFF
TGCAGCGTTGGAAGGATCCTTACGCGGGACACTGAAGCTTTCTTT
>TRBJ2-2|.|few|TRBV29-1
CSVLRSRGWGGELFF
TGCAGCGTCCTAAGAAGTAGGGGGTGGGGCGGGGAGCTGTTTTTT